These T cell receptor beta chains were read from a single sample in a study of T cells after somatic rescue of genetic block. Clones were read by immunoSEQ multiplex PCR, and TCRdb kept only the in-frame ones, dropping some. The repertoire holds 55,000 to 70,000 clones, with 85% to 95% as singletons. The source material was peripheral blood mononuclear cells (PBMCs). The receptors originated from a man aged 40-50 years. The CDR3 runs from the conserved cysteine through the conserved F or W. The D gene is left open where the match is weak. The listing skips clone size in some rows; elsewhere it reads once, few, many or a size class.

J | size | V | D | CDR3 | DNA
TRBJ1-1 | . | TRBV4-1 | . | CASSQFAGGRTEAFF | TGCGCCAGCAGCCAATTCGCGGGGGGAAGAACTGAAGCTTTCTTT
TRBJ1-2 | . | TRBV4-1 | TRBD1 | CASSQGLGRTGGGYGYTF | TGCGCCAGCAGCCAAGGATTAGGCAGGACAGGGGGCGGCTATGGCTACACCTTC
TRBJ2-5 | . | TRBV4-1 | . | CASSQPDYQETQYF | TGCGCCAGCAGCCAACCGGACTACCAAGAGACCCAGTACTTC
TRBJ2-1 | . | TRBV18 | TRBD1 | CASSLQGATKDEQFF | TGTGCCAGCTCACTACAGGGGGCCACAAAAGATGAGCAGTTCTTC
TRBJ1-2 | . | TRBV30 | . | CAWREFGRTANYGYTF | TGTGCCTGGAGGGAATTCGGACGGACGGCTAACTATGGCTACACCTTC
TRBJ2-3 | . | TRBV27 | TRBD2 | CASSLLAEPTDTQYF | TGTGCCAGCAGTTTACTAGCGGAGCCCACAGATACGCAGTATTTT
TRBJ2-7 | . | TRBV6-5 | . | CASRSTGGAYEQYF | TGTGCCAGCAGATCAACCGGGGGAGCCTACGAGCAGTACTTC
TRBJ1-2 | once | TRBV30 | TRBD1 | CAWGWDGQGFIGYTF | TGTGCCTGGGGCTGGGACGGACAGGGCTTTATTGGCTACACCTTC
TRBJ1-2 | few | TRBV7-9 | . | CASSLVGQGYGYTF | TGTGCCAGCAGCTTAGTAGGGCAGGGCTATGGCTACACCTTC
TRBJ1-5 | . | TRBV6-1 | TRBD1 | CASRESGTVNQPQHF | TGTGCCAGCAGGGAGTCCGGGACAGTAAATCAGCCCCAGCATTTT
TRBJ2-1 | . | TRBV11-2 | TRBD2 | CASSLNAGGLTNNEQFF | TGTGCCAGCAGCTTAAACGCGGGAGGACTAACAAACAATGAGCAGTTCTTC
TRBJ2-1 | . | TRBV19 | . | CASSPTGKPGNEQFF | TGTGCCAGTAGCCCCACAGGGAAGCCCGGAAATGAGCAGTTCTTC
TRBJ1-1 | . | TRBV18 | TRBD1 | CASSPPVRGDTEAFF | TGTGCCAGCTCACCACCTGTCAGGGGGGACACTGAAGCTTTCTTT
TRBJ2-1 | . | TRBV28 | TRBD2 | CASSFLAGRNEQFF | TGTGCCAGCAGTTTCCTAGCGGGACGCAATGAGCAGTTCTTC